The clone carrying this T cell receptor (beta chain) was detected ten times or more. This specimen belongs to a study of T-cell reconstitution after alpha-beta-depleted transplantation in children. Unique molecular identifiers were used to barcode this TCRbeta library. TCRdb called the PCR reads again in MiXCR, with one record for every CDR3 protein. The sample consists of hundreds of thousands of distinct CDR3 sequences, 9.5% to 15% of them appearing once. V dropped 4 bases and J dropped 8 bases, with 5 bases sitting between them. CDR3 length: 11 residues. The germline V gene has CDR1 MNHEY and CDR2 SVGEGT.

The chain recombines TRBV6-2 or TRBV6-3 with TRBJ2-2; D is unclear. The material sequenced was PBMCs from the stem cell graft donor, taken from the stem cell graft. This TCR was sampled from a human donor who donated a stem cell graft to a child with acute lymphoblastic leukemia. The CDR3 loop is CASSFGGELFF. The CDR3 nucleotides read TGTGCCAGCAGTTTCGGGGGGGAGCTGTTTTTT.